One sample yielded the 11 T cell receptor beta chains listed below, sequenced in a study of T-cell reconstitution after alpha-beta-depleted transplantation in children. Using unique molecular identifiers, the investigators prepared the TCRbeta library. TCRdb reanalysed the PCR reads using MiXCR and keeps one entry per CDR3 protein. Of 200,000 to 250,000 distinct CDR3 sequences listed, 9.7% are singletons. Specimen: PBMCs from the stem cell graft donor, collected from the stem cell graft. The source is a human donor who donated a stem cell graft to a child with SCID.

The genes are TRBV20-1 and TRBJ1-5, with 7 nucleotides matching TRBD1. The CDR3 spans 14 residues. The V gene end was trimmed by 1 base and the J gene end by 4 bases; junction bases not matched to a gene: 4. Germline-derived CDR1 and CDR2 are DFQATT and SNEGSKA (reference sequence). The CDR3 protein is CSARAGTANQPQHF. CDR3 sequence (DNA): TGCAGTGCTAGAGCCGGGACAGCGAATCAGCCCCAGCATTTT.

This chain links TRBV2 with TRBJ2-5, with 14 bases lining up with TRBD2. Germline-derived CDR1 and CDR2 are SNHLY and FYNNEI. This CDR3 comprises 15 residues. V was clipped by 6 bases and J by 4 bases; unmatched bases: 4. CDR3 in amino acids: CASRAGTSGGETQYF. CDR3 in DNA: TGTGCCAGCAGAGCTGGGACTAGCGGGGGAGAGACCCAGTACTTC.

This clonotype was observed many times. The chain recombines TRBV5-1 with TRBJ2-2; 11 bases align to TRBD2. The CDR3 has 18 residues. J lost 0 bases, V lost 4 bases, and 8 bases had no gene match. Germline V gives CDR1 SGHRS, CDR2 YFSETQ. The CDR3, as DNA: TGCGCCAGCAGCAAGGGACTAGCGGTACCGACGAACACCGGGGAGCTGTTTTTT. Protein product: CASSKGLAVPTNTGELFF.

This clonotype occurred many times. This chain connects TRBV12-3 or TRBV12-4 to TRBJ1-3; D is undetermined. Trimming removed 8 bases at V and 3 bases at J, with 8 bases between. The CDR3 consists of 12 residues. CDR3 sequence: CASDSGGNTIYF. The CDR3 nucleotides read TGTGCCAGCGATTCTGGTGGAAACACCATATATTTT.

This clonotype came up many times. The chain recombines TRBV20-1 with TRBJ2-6; D call uncertain. The CDR3 has 13 residues. V was shortened by 6 bases and J by 0 bases, with 6 bases between the two germline ends. CDR1 and CDR2 from the germline V gene are DFQATT and SNEGSKA (reference sequence). The CDR3, as DNA: TGCAGTGCGAGGATCTCTGGGGCCAACGTCCTGACTTTC. It yields the protein CSARISGANVLTF.

The rearrangement uses TRBV2 and TRBJ2-3; D is undetermined. This CDR3 is built from 17 residues. V lost 7 bases to trimming and J lost 4 bases, with 24 bases between them. Germline CDR1 reads SNHLY; CDR2 reads FYNNEI. The CDR3 region has the DNA TGTGCCAGCACCCCGGCGCCAGGTGTCACACAATCAGATACGCAGTATTTT. Its protein product is CASTPAPGVTQSDTQYF.

This clonotype was seen a few times. This rearrangement joins TRBV12-3 or TRBV12-4 to TRBJ2-4, with 7 bases lining up with TRBD2. CDR3 length: 15 residues. With 0 bases clipped from V and 9 bases from J, the junction kept 8 bases outside the gene matches. CDR3 protein: CASSLAPGGYAIQYF. The CDR3 region has the DNA TGTGCCAGCAGTTTAGCGCCGGGGGGATACGCCATTCAGTACTTC.

This clonotype was recorded at least ten times. V usage is TRBV2 and J usage is TRBJ2-1, with 13 bases lining up with TRBD2. CDR3 size: 15 residues. The germline V gene has CDR1 SNHLY and CDR2 FYNNEI. J lost 4 bases, V lost 6 bases, and 3 bases had no gene match. The CDR3 protein is CASRPLAGGYNEQFF. As DNA, the CDR3 is TGTGCCAGCAGACCACTAGCGGGGGGGTACAATGAGCAGTTCTTC.

This clonotype has at least ten counts. The V gene is TRBV7-3, the J gene TRBJ1-5; possibly TRBD1 for D (6 bases). The CDR3 extends over 17 amino acids. Germline CDR1 is SGHTA and CDR2 is FQGTGA. Trimming took off 3 bases at V and 6 bases at J, with 21 bases between the two ends. The chain's CDR3 is CASSFKPSDRFCQPQHF. CDR3 nucleotide sequence: TGTGCCAGCAGCTTCAAACCCTCCGACAGGTTCTGTCAGCCCCAGCATTTT.

The sample holds many counts of this clonotype. The V call is TRBV20-1, the J call TRBJ2-4; TRBD1 agrees at 9 bases. This CDR3 spans 15 amino acids. The trim removed 0 bases at V and 9 bases at J, leaving 9 bases unmatched. Germline CDR1 reads DFQATT; CDR2 reads SNEGSKA (reference sequence). CDR3 protein: CSARDRDRAFSIQYF. The CDR3 bases are TGCAGTGCTAGAGATCGGGACAGGGCCTTCAGCATTCAGTACTTC.

This clonotype has ten or more counts. The rearrangement uses TRBV5-1 and TRBJ1-6; 7 nucleotides align to TRBD1. The CDR3 loop spans 16 amino acids. V shed 7 bases, J shed 10 bases, and the junction held 17 bases outside the gene matches. Germline loops: CDR1 SGHRS, CDR2 YFSETQ. The DNA of the CDR3 is TGCGCCAGCCGGTCCCTCCCGGGACAGTCGAGCTCACCCCTCCACTTT. Translating it yields CASRSLPGQSSSPLHF.